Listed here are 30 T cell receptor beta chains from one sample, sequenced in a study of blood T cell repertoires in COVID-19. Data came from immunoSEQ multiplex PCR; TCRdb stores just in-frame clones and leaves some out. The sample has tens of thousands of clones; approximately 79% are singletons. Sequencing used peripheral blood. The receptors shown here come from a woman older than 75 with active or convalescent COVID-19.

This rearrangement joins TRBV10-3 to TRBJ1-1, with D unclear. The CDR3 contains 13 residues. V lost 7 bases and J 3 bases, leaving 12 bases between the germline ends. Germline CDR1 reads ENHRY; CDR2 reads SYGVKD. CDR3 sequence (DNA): TGTGCCATCAACCGGGGTATTGACACTGAAGCTTTCTTT. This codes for CAINRGIDTEAFF.

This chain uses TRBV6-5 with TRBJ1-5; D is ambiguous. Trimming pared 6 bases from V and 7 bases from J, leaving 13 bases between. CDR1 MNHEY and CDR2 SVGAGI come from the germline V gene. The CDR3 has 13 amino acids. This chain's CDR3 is CASRRKEGQPQHF. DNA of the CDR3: TGTGCCAGCAGGCGGAAGGAGGGCCAGCCCCAGCATTTT.

CDR3 in amino acids: CASRRQSGNTIYF. For the CDR3, the DNA is TGTGCCAGTAGGAGACAGTCTGGAAACACCATATATTTT. This chain links TRBV19 with TRBJ1-3; perhaps TRBD1 as D (5 bases). Trimming stripped 6 bases from V and 1 base from J, with 7 bases between. Germline V gives CDR1 LNHDA, CDR2 SQIVND (reference sequence). CDR3 length equals 13 residues.

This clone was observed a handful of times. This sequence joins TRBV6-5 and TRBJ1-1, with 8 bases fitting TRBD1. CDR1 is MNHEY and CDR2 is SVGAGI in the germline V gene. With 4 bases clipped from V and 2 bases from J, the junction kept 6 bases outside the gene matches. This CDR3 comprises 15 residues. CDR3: CASSFAGQGNTEAFF. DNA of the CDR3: TGTGCCAGCAGTTTCGCCGGACAGGGTAACACTGAAGCTTTCTTT.

The CDR3 sequence: CATSDFRGGYTF. CDR3 sequence (DNA): TGTGCCACCAGTGATTTCCGCGGTGGCTACACCTTC. The chain combines TRBV24-1 with TRBJ1-2; D call uncertain. Trimming removed 1 base from V and 7 bases from J, with 6 bases in between. CDR3 length equals 12 residues. Germline assignment: CDR1 KGHDR and CDR2 SFDVKD.

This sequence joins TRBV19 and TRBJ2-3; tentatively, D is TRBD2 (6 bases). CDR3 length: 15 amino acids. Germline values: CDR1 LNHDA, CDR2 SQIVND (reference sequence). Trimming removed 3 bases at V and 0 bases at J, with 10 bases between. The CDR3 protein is CASSMSLASTDTQYF. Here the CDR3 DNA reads TGTGCCAGTAGTATGAGCCTAGCGAGCACAGATACGCAGTATTTT.

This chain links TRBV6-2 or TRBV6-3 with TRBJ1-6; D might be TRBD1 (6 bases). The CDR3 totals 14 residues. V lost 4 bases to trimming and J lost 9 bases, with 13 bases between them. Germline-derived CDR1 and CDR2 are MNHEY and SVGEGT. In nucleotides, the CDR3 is TGTGCCAGCAGTTGGGGACATGGAAGTTCACCCCTCCACTTT. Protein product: CASSWGHGSSPLHF.

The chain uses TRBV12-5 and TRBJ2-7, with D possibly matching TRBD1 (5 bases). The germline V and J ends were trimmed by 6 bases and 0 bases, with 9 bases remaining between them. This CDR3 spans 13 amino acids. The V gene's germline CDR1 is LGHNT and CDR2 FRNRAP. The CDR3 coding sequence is TGTGCTAGTGGATCAGGGAACTCCTACGAGCAGTACTTC. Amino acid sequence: CASGSGNSYEQYF.

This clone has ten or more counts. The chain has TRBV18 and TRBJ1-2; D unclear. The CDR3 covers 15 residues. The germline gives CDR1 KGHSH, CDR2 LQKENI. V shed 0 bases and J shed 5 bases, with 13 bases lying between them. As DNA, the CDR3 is TGTGCCAGCTCACCACCGAGCGGGGAAGCTTATGGCTACACCTTC. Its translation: CASSPPSGEAYGYTF.

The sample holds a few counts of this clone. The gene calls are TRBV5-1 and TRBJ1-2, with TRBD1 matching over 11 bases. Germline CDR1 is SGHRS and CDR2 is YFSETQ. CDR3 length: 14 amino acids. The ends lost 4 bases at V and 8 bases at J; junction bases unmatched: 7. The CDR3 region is CASSPGQGAEGYTF. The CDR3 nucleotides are TGCGCCAGCAGCCCAGGACAGGGGGCTGAGGGCTACACCTTC.

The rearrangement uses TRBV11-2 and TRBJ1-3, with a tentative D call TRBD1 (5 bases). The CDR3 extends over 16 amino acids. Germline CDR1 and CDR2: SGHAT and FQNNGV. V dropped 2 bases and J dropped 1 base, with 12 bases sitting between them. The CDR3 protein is CASSLTGRASGNTIYF. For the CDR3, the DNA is TGTGCCAGCAGCTTAACCGGCAGGGCATCTGGAAACACCATATATTTT. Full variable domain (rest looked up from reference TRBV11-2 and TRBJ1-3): EAGVAQSPRYKIIEKRQSVAFWCNPISGHATLYWYQQILGQGPKLLIQFQNNGVVDDSQLPKDRFSAERLKGVDSTLKIQPAKLEDSAVYLCASSLTGRASGNTIYFGEGSWLTVV.

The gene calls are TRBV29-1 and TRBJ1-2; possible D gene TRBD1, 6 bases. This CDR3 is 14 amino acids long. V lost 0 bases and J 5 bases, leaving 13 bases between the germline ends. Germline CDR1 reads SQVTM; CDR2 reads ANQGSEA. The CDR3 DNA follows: TGCAGCGTTGAAGATTGGCAGGGGTTGTATGGCTACACCTTC. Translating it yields CSVEDWQGLYGYTF.

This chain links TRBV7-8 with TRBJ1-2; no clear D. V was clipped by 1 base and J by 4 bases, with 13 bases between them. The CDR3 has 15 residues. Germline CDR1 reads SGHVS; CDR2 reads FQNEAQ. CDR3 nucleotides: TGTGCCAGCAGCTTAGGAGGCGGGTTGGCCTATGGCTACACCTTC. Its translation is CASSLGGGLAYGYTF.

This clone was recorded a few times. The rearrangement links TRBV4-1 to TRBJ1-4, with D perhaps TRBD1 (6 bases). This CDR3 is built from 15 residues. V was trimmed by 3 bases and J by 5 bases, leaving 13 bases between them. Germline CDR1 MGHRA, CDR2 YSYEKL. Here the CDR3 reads CASSQTGVENEKLFF. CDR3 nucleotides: TGCGCCAGCAGCCAGACAGGTGTTGAAAATGAAAAACTGTTTTTT.

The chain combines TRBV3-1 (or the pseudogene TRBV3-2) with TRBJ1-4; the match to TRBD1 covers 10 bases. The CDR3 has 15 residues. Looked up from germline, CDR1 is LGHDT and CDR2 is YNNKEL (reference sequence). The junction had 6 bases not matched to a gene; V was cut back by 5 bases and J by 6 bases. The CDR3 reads CASSSRDRGDEKLFF. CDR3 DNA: TGTGCCAGCAGCTCCCGGGACAGGGGAGATGAAAAACTGTTTTTT.

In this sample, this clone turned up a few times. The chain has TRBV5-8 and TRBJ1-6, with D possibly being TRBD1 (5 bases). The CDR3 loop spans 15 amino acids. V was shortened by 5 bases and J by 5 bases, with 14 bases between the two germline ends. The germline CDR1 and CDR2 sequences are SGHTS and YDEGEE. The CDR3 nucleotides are TGTGCCAGCAGTTACCTCTCAGGGAATAATTCACCCCTCCACTTT. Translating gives CASSYLSGNNSPLHF.

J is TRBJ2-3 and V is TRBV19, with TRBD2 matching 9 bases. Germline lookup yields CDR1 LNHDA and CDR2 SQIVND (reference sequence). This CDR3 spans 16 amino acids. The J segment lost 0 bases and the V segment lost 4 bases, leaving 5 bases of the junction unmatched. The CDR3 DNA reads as TGTGCCAGTAGTAAACCCAGCGGGGGGAGCACAGATACGCAGTATTTT. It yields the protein CASSKPSGGSTDTQYF.

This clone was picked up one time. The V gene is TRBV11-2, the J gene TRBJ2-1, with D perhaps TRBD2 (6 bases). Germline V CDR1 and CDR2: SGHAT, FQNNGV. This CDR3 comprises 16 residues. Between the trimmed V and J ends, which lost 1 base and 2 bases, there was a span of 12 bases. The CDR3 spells CASSLVGTGTYNEQFF. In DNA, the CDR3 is TGTGCCAGCAGCTTAGTGGGGACTGGGACCTACAATGAGCAGTTCTTC. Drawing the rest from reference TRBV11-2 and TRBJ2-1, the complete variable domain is EAGVAQSPRYKIIEKRQSVAFWCNPISGHATLYWYQQILGQGPKLLIQFQNNGVVDDSQLPKDRFSAERLKGVDSTLKIQPAKLEDSAVYLCASSLVGTGTYNEQFFGPGTRLTVL.

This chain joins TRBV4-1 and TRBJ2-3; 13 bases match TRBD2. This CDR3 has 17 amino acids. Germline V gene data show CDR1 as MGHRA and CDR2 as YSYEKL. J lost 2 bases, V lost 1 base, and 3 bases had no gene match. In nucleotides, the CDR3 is TGCGCCAGCAGCCAAGGGACTAGCGGGAGTATCACAGATACGCAGTATTTT. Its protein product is CASSQGTSGSITDTQYF.

CDR3 sequence: CASSGRDTQDGNYGYTF. DNA for the CDR3: TGCGCCAGCAGCGGTCGGGACACCCAGGATGGTAACTATGGCTACACCTTC. The chain combines TRBV5-1 with TRBJ1-2; possible D gene TRBD1, 6 bases. V was clipped by 4 bases and J by 1 base, with 20 bases between them. The CDR3 runs 17 residues. Per germline, CDR1 SGHRS and CDR2 YFSETQ.

The CDR3 loop is CASRGTVHSNQPQHF. The CDR3 DNA follows: TGTGCCAGCAGGGGGACAGTACATAGCAATCAGCCCCAGCATTTT. The rearrangement uses TRBV6-6 and TRBJ1-5, with 7 bases aligning to TRBD1. After removal of 6 bases from V and 0 bases from J, the junction contained 5 bases not matched to a gene. The germline gives CDR1 MNHNY, CDR2 SVGAGI (reference sequence). The CDR3 has 15 residues.

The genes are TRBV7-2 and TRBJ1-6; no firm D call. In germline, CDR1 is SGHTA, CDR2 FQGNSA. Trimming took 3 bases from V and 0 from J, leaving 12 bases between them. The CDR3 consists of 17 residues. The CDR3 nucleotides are TGTGCCAGCAGCTTGAAGGCGGCGAGCTCCTATAATTCACCCCTCCACTTT. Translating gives CASSLKAASSYNSPLHF. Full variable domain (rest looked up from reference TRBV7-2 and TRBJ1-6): GAGVSQSPSNKVTEKGKDVELRCDPISGHTALYWYRQSLGQGLEFLIYFQGNSAPDKSGLPSDRFSAERTGGSVSTLTIQRTQQEDSAVYLCASSLKAASSYNSPLHFGNGTRLTVT.

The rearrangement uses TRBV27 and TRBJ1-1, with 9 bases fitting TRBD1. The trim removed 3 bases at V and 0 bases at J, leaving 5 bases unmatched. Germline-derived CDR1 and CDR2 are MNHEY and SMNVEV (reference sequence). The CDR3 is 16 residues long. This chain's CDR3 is CASSFLGTGMNTEAFF. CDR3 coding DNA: TGTGCCAGCAGTTTTTTGGGGACAGGGATGAACACTGAAGCTTTCTTT.

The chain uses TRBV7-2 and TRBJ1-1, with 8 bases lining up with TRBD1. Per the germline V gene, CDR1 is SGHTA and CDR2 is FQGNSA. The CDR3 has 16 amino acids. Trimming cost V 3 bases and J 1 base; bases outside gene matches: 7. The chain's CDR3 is CASSFTNRGANTEAFF. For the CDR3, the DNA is TGTGCCAGCAGCTTCACTAACAGGGGGGCGAACACTGAAGCTTTCTTT.

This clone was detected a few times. The CDR3 sequence is CASSLASASTDTQYF. The CDR3, as DNA: TGTGCCAGCAGCTTAGCGAGTGCTAGCACAGATACGCAGTATTTT. The chain joins TRBV7-9 to TRBJ2-3; unclear D gene. The CDR3 is 15 amino acids. V shed 0 bases and J shed 0 bases, with 7 bases lying between them. Germline lookup yields CDR1 SEHNR and CDR2 FQNEAQ (reference sequence).

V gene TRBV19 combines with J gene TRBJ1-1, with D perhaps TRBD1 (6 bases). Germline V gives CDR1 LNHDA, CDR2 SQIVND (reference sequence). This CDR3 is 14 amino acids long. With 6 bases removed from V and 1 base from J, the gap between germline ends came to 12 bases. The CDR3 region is CASRPGQQNTEAFF. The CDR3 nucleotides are TGTGCCAGTAGGCCGGGACAACAGAACACTGAAGCTTTCTTT.

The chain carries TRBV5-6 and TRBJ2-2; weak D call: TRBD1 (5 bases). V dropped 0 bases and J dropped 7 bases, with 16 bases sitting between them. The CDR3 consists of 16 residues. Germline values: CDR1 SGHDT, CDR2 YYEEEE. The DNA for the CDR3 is TGTGCCAGCAGCTTGGTCGGCAGGGCAATGTACGGGGAGCTGTTTTTT. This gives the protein CASSLVGRAMYGELFF. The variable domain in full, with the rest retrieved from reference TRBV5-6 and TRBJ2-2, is DAGVTQSPTHLIKTRGQQVTLRCSPKSGHDTVSWYQQALGQGPQFIFQYYEEEERQRGNFPDRFSGHQFPNYSSELNVNALLLGDSALYLCASSLVGRAMYGELFFGEGSRLTVL.

CDR3 protein: CASTSGQGVGTEAFF. CDR3 in DNA: TGCGCCAGCACCTCAGGACAGGGGGTTGGAACTGAAGCTTTCTTT. V usage is TRBV4-1 and J usage is TRBJ1-1; the match to TRBD1 covers 10 bases. The J segment lost 5 bases and the V segment lost 7 bases, leaving 10 bases of the junction unmatched. The germline CDR1 and CDR2 sequences are MGHRA and YSYEKL. The CDR3 contains 15 residues.

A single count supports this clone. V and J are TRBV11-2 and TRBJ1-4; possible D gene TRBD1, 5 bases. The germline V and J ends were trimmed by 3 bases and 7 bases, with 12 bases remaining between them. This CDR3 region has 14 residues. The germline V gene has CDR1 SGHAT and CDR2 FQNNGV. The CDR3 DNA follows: TGTGCCAGCAGCTTTTGGGACTCGGGTGAAAAACTGTTTTTT. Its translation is CASSFWDSGEKLFF.

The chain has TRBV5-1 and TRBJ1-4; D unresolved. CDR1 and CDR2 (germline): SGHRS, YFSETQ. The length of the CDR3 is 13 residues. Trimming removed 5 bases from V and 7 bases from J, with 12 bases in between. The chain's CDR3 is CASRWTSGEKLFF. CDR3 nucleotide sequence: TGCGCCAGCAGGTGGACTAGCGGTGAAAAACTGTTTTTT.